This passage covers 12 T cell receptor beta chains from one sample sequenced in a study of T-cell memory formation after mild COVID-19. Via MiXCR, TCRdb re-called the 5' RACE reads, giving one row per CDR3 protein. The sample has under 550,000 distinct CDR3 sequences, 15% to 20% seen once. Sequencing was performed on PBMCs or a T cell subset sorted from them (not recorded which). The receptors come from an adult woman who had mild COVID-19 (a few samples of this study predate the infection). Cell type and time point are not known.

Here the CDR3 reads CASEGQFGETQYF. The CDR3 DNA reads TGTGCCAGCGAGGGACAGTTCGGGGAGACCCAGTACTTC. The V gene is TRBV6-1, the J gene TRBJ2-5; 7 positions agree with TRBD1. This CDR3 contains 13 residues. CDR1 MNHNS and CDR2 SASEGT come from the germline V gene. V shed 8 bases and J 5 bases; nucleotides not matched to a gene: 8.

This chain links TRBV4-1 with TRBJ2-1; maybe TRBD2 (5 bases). This CDR3 region has 13 residues. V lost 4 bases and J 11 bases, leaving 15 bases between the germline ends. The germline V gene encodes CDR1 MGHRA and CDR2 YSYEKL. The CDR3 nucleotides read TGCGCCAGCAGCCCTATACTAGACCGTAAGCAGTTCTTC. Translation gives CASSPILDRKQFF.

V usage is TRBV4-1 and J usage is TRBJ2-5; 9 bases match TRBD2. The germline gives CDR1 MGHRA, CDR2 YSYEKL. The CDR3 extends over 14 amino acids. The V segment lost 4 bases and the J segment 5 bases; nucleotides outside the gene matches: 5. The DNA for the CDR3 is TGCGCCAGCAGCCTAGCGGGAGCATGGGAGACCCAGTACTTC. It yields the protein CASSLAGAWETQYF.

The V gene is TRBV27, the J gene TRBJ2-3; D might be TRBD1 or TRBD2, each matching 5 bases. V was shortened by 0 bases and J by 5 bases, with 9 bases between the two germline ends. This CDR3 spans 14 amino acids. Germline assignment: CDR1 MNHEY and CDR2 SMNVEV (reference sequence). The CDR3 loop is CASSLSGRGDTQYF. The CDR3 DNA sequence: TGTGCCAGCAGTTTATCGGGACGGGGAGATACGCAGTATTTT.

In this sample, this clonotype turned up a few times. The J gene is TRBJ2-3, the V gene TRBV12-3 or TRBV12-4; 9 nucleotides match TRBD2. V lost 10 bases to trimming and J lost 6 bases; unmatched junction nucleotides: 11. This CDR3 has 14 residues. CDR3 bases: TGTGCCACCAATAGCGGGAGCCCGGGCGATACGCAGTATTTT. This translates into CATNSGSPGDTQYF.

This clonotype has just a few counts. The V and J genes are TRBV3-1 and TRBJ2-7, with 12 bases that match TRBD2. Germline V CDR1 and CDR2: LGHDT, YNNKEL (reference sequence). The junction had 3 bases not matched to a gene; V was cut back by 10 bases and J by 2 bases. The CDR3 contains 13 residues. The DNA of the CDR3 is TGTGCCACCAGACTAGCGGGAGCCTACGAGCAGTACTTC. It is translated as CATRLAGAYEQYF.

The rearrangement uses TRBV5-1 and TRBJ2-5; TRBD1 is a possible D gene (6 bases). Germline V gene data show CDR1 as SGHRS and CDR2 as YFSETQ. V was cut by 0 bases and J by 4 bases, with 16 bases left in between. The CDR3 has 16 residues. DNA of the CDR3: TGCGCCAGCAGCTTGGCCCCGACAGGTCGGGGAGAGACCCAGTACTTC. It translates to CASSLAPTGRGETQYF.

This clonotype was recorded a few times. The chain has TRBV9 and TRBJ2-2; 9 nucleotides align to TRBD1. The CDR3 loop spans 17 amino acids. After removal of 2 bases from V and 1 base from J, the junction contained 6 bases not matched to a gene. Germline CDR1 is SGDLS and CDR2 is YYNGEE. CDR3 in amino acids: CASSVRRDRENTGELFF. CDR3 DNA sequence: TGTGCCAGCAGCGTGAGACGGGACAGGGAGAACACCGGGGAGCTGTTTTTT.

This clonotype was observed a few times. The rearrangement uses TRBV29-1 and TRBJ1-1; D remains unclear. V was clipped by 6 bases and J by 4 bases, with 12 bases between them. This CDR3 comprises 12 residues. Per the germline V gene, CDR1 is SQVTM and CDR2 is ANQGSEA. Here the CDR3 DNA reads TGCAGCGTCGAGGCCCTGGGCACTGAAGCTTTCTTT. This codes for CSVEALGTEAFF.

This clonotype has only a few counts. The rearrangement uses TRBV3-1 and TRBJ2-6; no clear D gene. Germline V gene data show CDR1 as LGHDT and CDR2 as YNNKEL (reference sequence). V was trimmed by 0 bases and J by 1 base, leaving 7 bases between them. The CDR3 extends over 16 amino acids. In DNA form, the CDR3 reads TGTGCCAGCAGCCAAGATTGGGGTTCTGGGGCCAACGTCCTGACTTTC. It yields the protein CASSQDWGSGANVLTF. Full variable domain (outside the CDR3, taken from reference TRBV3-1 and TRBJ2-6): DTAVSQTPKYLVTQMGNDKSIKCEQNLGHDTMYWYKQDSKKFLKIMFSYNNKELIINETVPNRFSPKSPDKAHLNLHINSLELGDSAVYFCASSQDWGSGANVLTFGAGSRLTVL.

Ten or more counts support this clonotype. The gene calls are TRBV10-3 and TRBJ2-5, with D hard to call. Germline V lookup: CDR1 ENHRY, CDR2 SYGVKD. CDR3 size: 12 residues. V was trimmed by 0 bases and J by 5 bases, leaving 4 bases between them. The DNA for the CDR3 is TGTGCCATCAGTGAGTCGGGGGAGACCCAGTACTTC. It is translated as CAISESGETQYF.

This clonotype has a handful of counts. The chain has TRBV12-3 or TRBV12-4 and TRBJ2-7, with D unresolved. This CDR3 is 13 amino acids long. V gave up 3 bases and J gave up 3 bases, with 9 bases separating them. The DNA for the CDR3 is TGTGCCAGCAGTTTTGGCAGGAACTACGAGCAGTACTTC. As protein: CASSFGRNYEQYF.